This T cell receptor (beta chain) was sequenced for a study of beta chain features in type 1 diabetes. The CDR3 runs 15 residues. The germline gives CDR1 SEHNR, CDR2 FQNEAQ (reference sequence). Trimming took 3 bases from V and 1 from J, leaving 12 bases between them. General study findings and limits: Type 1 diabetes patients showed fewer insertions and more deletions at VDJ junctions. Type 1 diabetes patients showed a moderate but significant shortening of TCRB CDR3s in all four CD4+ subsets.

All of the isolated RNA was reverse transcribed, so expressed TCRB transcripts were sequenced. Samples of naive, central memory and regulatory T cells yielded a mean of around 4 million reads. The assay was immunoSEQ multiplex PCR, and TCRdb's table has in-frame clones only and misses some. The sample includes some 350,000 clones, around a tenth of them seen just once. Markers CD45RO/CCR7/CD25/CD127/CD95/CD27 served to sort CD4+ naive, central memory, regulatory and stem cell-like memory cells. This clone has a handful of counts. What it recognizes is unknown. The sample comprised central memory CD4+ T cells from blood. This receptor was identified in a man under 40 with type 1 diabetes. V is TRBV7-9 and J is TRBJ1-1; D not certain. The DNA of the CDR3 is TGTGCCAGCAGCTTGTCGCTCGAGGGGAACACTGAAGCTTTCTTT. Its translation is CASSLSLEGNTEAFF.